This TCR beta chain emerged from a study of memory CD4+ T cells and cytomegalovirus serostatus. Profiling relied on immunoSEQ multiplex PCR, and the TCRdb table lists in-frame clones only, not all of them. The sample has some 58,000 clones, approximately 77% seen once. This CDR3 spans 16 amino acids. From germline, CDR1 is MGHRA and CDR2 YSYEKL. V lost 0 bases and J 4 bases, leaving 15 bases between the germline ends. The sort gate was single viable CD3+CD4+CD8-CD45RO+ cells for memory CD4+ T cells. The chain combines TRBV4-1 with TRBJ2-5; D may be TRBD2 (5 bases). Material: memory CD4+ T cells from blood. The sequence came from an adult in good health and CMV-seronegative. The CDR3 region is CASSQDARLGGETQYF. CDR3 coding DNA: TGCGCCAGCAGCCAAGATGCCAGACTCGGAGGAGAGACCCAGTACTTC.